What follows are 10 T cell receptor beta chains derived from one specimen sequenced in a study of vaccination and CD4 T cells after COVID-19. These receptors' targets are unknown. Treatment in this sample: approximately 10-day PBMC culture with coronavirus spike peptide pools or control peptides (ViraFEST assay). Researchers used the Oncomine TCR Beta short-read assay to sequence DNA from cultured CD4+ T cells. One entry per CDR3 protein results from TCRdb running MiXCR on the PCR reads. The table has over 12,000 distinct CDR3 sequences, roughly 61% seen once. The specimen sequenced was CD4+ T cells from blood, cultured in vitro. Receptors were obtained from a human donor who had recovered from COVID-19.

The CDR3: CASSEQRGTGELFF. The CDR3, as DNA: TGTGCCAGCAGTGAACAGAGGGGCACCGGGGAGCTGTTTTTT. The chain is built from TRBV7-9 and TRBJ2-2; D may correspond to TRBD1 or TRBD2 (5 bases each). Germline loops: CDR1 SEHNR, CDR2 FQNEAQ (reference sequence). The V gene lost 6 bases and the J gene lost 4 bases, with 12 bases spanning the gap. CDR3 size: 14 residues.

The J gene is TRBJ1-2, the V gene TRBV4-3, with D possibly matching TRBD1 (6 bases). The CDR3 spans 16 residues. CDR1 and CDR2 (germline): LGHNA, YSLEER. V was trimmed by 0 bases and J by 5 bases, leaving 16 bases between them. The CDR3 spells CASSQEFTGWSYGYTF. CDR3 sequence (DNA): TGCGCCAGCAGCCAAGAGTTTACAGGGTGGTCTTATGGCTACACCTTC.

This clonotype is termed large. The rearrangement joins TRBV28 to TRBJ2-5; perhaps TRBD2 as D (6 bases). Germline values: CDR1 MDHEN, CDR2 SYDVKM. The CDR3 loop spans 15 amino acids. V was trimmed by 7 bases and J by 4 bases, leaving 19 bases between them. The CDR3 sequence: CASTLPGEGRETQYF. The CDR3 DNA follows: TGTGCCAGCACCCTCCCGGGAGAAGGCCGAGAGACCCAGTACTTC.

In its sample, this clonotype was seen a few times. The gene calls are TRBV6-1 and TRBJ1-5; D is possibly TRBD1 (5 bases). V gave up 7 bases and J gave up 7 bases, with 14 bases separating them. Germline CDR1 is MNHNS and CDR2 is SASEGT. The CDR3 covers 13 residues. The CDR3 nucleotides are TGTGCCAGCAAGCAGGGCATGGGCCAGCCCCAGCATTTT. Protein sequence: CASKQGMGQPQHF.

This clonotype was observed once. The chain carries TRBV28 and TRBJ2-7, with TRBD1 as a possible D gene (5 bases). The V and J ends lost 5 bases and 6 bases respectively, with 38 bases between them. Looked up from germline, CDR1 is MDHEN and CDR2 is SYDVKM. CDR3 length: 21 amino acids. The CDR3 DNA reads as TGTGCCAGCAGTCCTATTGGACAATTCCCTGGGCTCTACGGGTTACTGGGCGAGCAGTACTTC. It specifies CASSPIGQFPGLYGLLGEQYF. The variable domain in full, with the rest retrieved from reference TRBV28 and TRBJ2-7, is DVKVTQSSRYLVKRTGEKVFLECVQDMDHENMFWYRQDPGLGLRLIYFSYDVKMKEKGDIPEGYSVSREKKERFSLILESASTNQTSMYLCASSPIGQFPGLYGLLGEQYFGPGTRLTVT.

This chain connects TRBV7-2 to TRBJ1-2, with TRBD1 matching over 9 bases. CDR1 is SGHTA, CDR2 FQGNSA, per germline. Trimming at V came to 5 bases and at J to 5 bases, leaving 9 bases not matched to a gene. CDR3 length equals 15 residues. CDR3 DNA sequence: TGTGCCAGCAGCGGCCGGGACAGGGACGGGTATGGCTACACCTTC. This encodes CASSGRDRDGYGYTF.

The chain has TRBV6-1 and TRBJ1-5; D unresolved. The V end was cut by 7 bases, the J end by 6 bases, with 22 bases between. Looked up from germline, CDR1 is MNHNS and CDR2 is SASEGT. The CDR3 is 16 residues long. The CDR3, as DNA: TGTGCCAGCACCCCTGACGCAAGGGCGCCGACTCAGCCCCAGCATTTT. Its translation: CASTPDARAPTQPQHF.

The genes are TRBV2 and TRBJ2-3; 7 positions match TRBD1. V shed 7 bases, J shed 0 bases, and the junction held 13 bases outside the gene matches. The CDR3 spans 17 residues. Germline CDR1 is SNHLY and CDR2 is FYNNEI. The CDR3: CASNALLYRGSTDTQYF. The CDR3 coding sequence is TGTGCCAGCAACGCCCTCCTTTACAGGGGAAGCACAGATACGCAGTATTTT.

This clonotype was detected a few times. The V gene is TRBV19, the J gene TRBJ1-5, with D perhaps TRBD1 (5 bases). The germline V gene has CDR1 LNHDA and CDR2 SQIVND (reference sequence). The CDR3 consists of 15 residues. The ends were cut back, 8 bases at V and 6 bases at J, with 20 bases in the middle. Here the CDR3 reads CASHRGGIVSQPQHF. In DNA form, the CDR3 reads TGTGCCAGTCATCGGGGGGGAATAGTGAGTCAGCCCCAGCATTTT.

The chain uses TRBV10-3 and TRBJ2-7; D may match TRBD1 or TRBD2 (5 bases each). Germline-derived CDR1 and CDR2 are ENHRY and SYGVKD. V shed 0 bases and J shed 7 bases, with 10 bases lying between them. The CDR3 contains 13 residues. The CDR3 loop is CAISESGTVEQYF. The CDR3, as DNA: TGTGCCATCAGTGAGTCGGGGACCGTGGAGCAGTACTTC.